This T cell receptor beta chain was documented in a study of cytomegalovirus exposure and HLA in healthy donors. Overall study context: The roughly 120 validation repertoires, a later analysis reported, used the same platform as the 600 to 700 repertoires from the first cohort.

Study conclusions and caveats: Most observed TCR sequences were rare, whereas some public TCRs were detected in many donors.

The length of the CDR3 is 14 residues. CDR1 and CDR2 from the germline V gene are KGHSH and LQKENI. V gave up 4 bases and J gave up 5 bases, with 12 bases separating them. About this clone: Its antigen is not identified.

Sequenced by immunoSEQ multiplex PCR; TCRdb stores in-frame clones only, minus some. Of about 240,000 clones listed, approximately 84% are singletons. The gene calls are TRBV18 and TRBJ2-1, with D unclear. This TCR was sampled from a woman aged 25 to 45 in good health and CMV-seropositive. The source material was PBMCs. In DNA, the CDR3 is TGTGCCAGCTCACAGTCCGGCCAGGACAATGAGCAGTTCTTC. Translating gives CASSQSGQDNEQFF.